This paragraph reports one TCR beta chain. Per germline, CDR1 LNHNV and CDR2 YYDKDF (reference sequence). The ends were cut back, 3 bases at V and 7 bases at J, with 15 bases in the middle. This CDR3 has 15 residues. The entry originates in a study of technical replicates of blood from a few donors. Sequencing used immunoSEQ multiplex PCR; TCRdb keeps in-frame clones, though not all of them. The sample holds 91,000 or so clones, approximately 95% seen once. The sequenced sample consisted of T cells isolated from PBMCs. The TCR comes from a human donor in good health. The chain couples TRBV15 to TRBJ1-4; possibly TRBD1 for D (6 bases). The CDR3 nucleotides read TGTGCCACCAGCAGTAGACAGGAGGTGTTTGAAAAACTGTTTTTT. Amino acid sequence: CATSSRQEVFEKLFF.